The present T cell receptor beta chain was sequenced within a study of blood T cell repertoires in COVID-19. The wider study: Sample material is recorded as cDNA or gDNA derived from T cells, B-cell-depleted T cells, or PBMCs.

This CDR3 region has 15 residues. Germline V gives CDR1 MDHEN, CDR2 SYDVKM. V was pared by 7 bases and J by 5 bases, with 9 bases of the junction left unmatched. In the original workflow: The authors estimated nucleated cell counts from reference gene primer amplification. Generated by immunoSEQ multiplex PCR, the TCRdb table keeps only in-frame clones and is missing some. The D gene and trimming were derived from the DNA, and the V and J assignments and clone size from that table. The sample includes about 210,000 clones, about 79% of them seen just once. The source is a man aged 50 to 60 with active or convalescent COVID-19. Sequencing was carried out using peripheral blood. The rearrangement links TRBV28 to TRBJ2-1; 9 bases are shared with TRBD1. The CDR3 is CASKNTGGANNEQFF. DNA for the CDR3: TGTGCCAGCAAGAATACAGGGGGCGCCAACAATGAGCAGTTCTTC. The whole variable domain, remainder taken from reference TRBV28 and TRBJ2-1, is DVKVTQSSRYLVKRTGEKVFLECVQDMDHENMFWYRQDPGLGLRLIYFSYDVKMKEKGDIPEGYSVSREKKERFSLILESASTNQTSMYLCASKNTGGANNEQFFGPGTRLTVL.